A selection of T cell receptor beta chains follows, all from one sample in a study of T-cell reconstitution after alpha-beta-depleted transplantation in children. TCRdb reanalysed the PCR reads using MiXCR and keeps one entry per CDR3 protein. There are over 15,000 distinct CDR3 sequences in the sample; roughly 8.2% occur only once, and approximately 34% lies in the top ten. Sequencing was performed on PBMCs, mostly from graft donor cells, taken 60 days after TCRalphabeta/CD19-depleted stem cell transplant. All receptors derive from a boy in the first two years of life who had a stem cell transplant for Wiskott-Aldrich syndrome, so the T cells may come from the graft donor. The CDR3 runs from the conserved cysteine through the conserved F or W. The order of the fields is CDR3 protein, CDR3 DNA, J gene, clone size, D gene, V gene. A D gene is named only where the DNA matches it firmly. Expanded clones get a size class; other rows say once, few or many, or leave the size out.

cdr3_aa: CASSFNRRSVASYEQYF; cdr3_nt: TGTGCCAGCAGTTTTAACAGGAGGTCGGTCGCGTCCTACGAGCAGTACTTC; j_call: TRBJ2-7; clone_size: many; d_call: NA; v_call: TRBV28
cdr3_aa: CASSLKAPLGTEAFF; cdr3_nt: TGTGCCAGCAGCTTAAAGGCCCCACTAGGTACTGAAGCTTTCTTT; j_call: TRBJ1-1; clone_size: few; d_call: NA; v_call: TRBV7-9
cdr3_aa: CASSFTSGSSNEQFF; cdr3_nt: TGTGCCAGCAGCTTCACTAGCGGGAGTTCTAATGAGCAGTTCTTC; j_call: TRBJ2-1; clone_size: few; d_call: TRBD2; v_call: TRBV7-2
cdr3_aa: CSAPPGTSGDTDTQYF; cdr3_nt: TGCAGTGCTCCCCCAGGGACTAGCGGGGACACAGATACGCAGTATTTT; j_call: TRBJ2-3; clone_size: large; d_call: TRBD2; v_call: TRBV20-1
cdr3_aa: CASSSGRFATGELFF; cdr3_nt: TGTGCCAGCAGCTCGGGTAGATTCGCCACCGGGGAGCTGTTTTTT; j_call: TRBJ2-2; clone_size: many; d_call: NA; v_call: TRBV11-2
cdr3_aa: CSARTAPGTFSYEQYF; cdr3_nt: TGCAGTGCAAGGACTGCTCCAGGGACTTTCTCCTACGAGCAGTACTTC; j_call: TRBJ2-7; clone_size: few; d_call: NA; v_call: TRBV20-1
cdr3_aa: CASNLAGTREDEQYF; cdr3_nt: TGTGCCAGCAACCTAGCTGGGACTAGAGAGGACGAGCAGTACTTC; j_call: TRBJ2-7; clone_size: NA; d_call: TRBD2; v_call: TRBV9
cdr3_aa: CSARWGRGPTEAFF; cdr3_nt: TGCAGTGCTAGATGGGGCAGGGGCCCCACTGAAGCTTTCTTT; j_call: TRBJ1-1; clone_size: many; d_call: NA; v_call: TRBV20-1
cdr3_aa: CASSPRRGGDEQFF; cdr3_nt: TGTGCCAGCAGCCCCCGCCGGGGGGGGGATGAGCAGTTCTTC; j_call: TRBJ2-1; clone_size: NA; d_call: TRBD2; v_call: TRBV3-1
cdr3_aa: CASSLAGSSYNEQFF; cdr3_nt: TGTGCCAGCAGCTTAGCCGGAAGCTCCTACAATGAGCAGTTCTTC; j_call: TRBJ2-1; clone_size: few; d_call: NA; v_call: TRBV7-3
cdr3_aa: CASSPTSGGSYGYTF; cdr3_nt: TGTGCCAGCAGCCCTACTTCGGGGGGTTCGTATGGCTACACCTTC; j_call: TRBJ1-2; clone_size: many; d_call: NA; v_call: TRBV7-9
cdr3_aa: CASSSGAFSTDTQYF; cdr3_nt: TGTGCCAGTAGTTCTGGTGCTTTTAGCACAGATACGCAGTATTTT; j_call: TRBJ2-3; clone_size: many; d_call: NA; v_call: TRBV19
cdr3_aa: CASSFKTGEVAEAFF; cdr3_nt: TGTGCCAGCAGCTTTAAGACAGGGGAGGTGGCTGAAGCTTTCTTT; j_call: TRBJ1-1; clone_size: many; d_call: TRBD1; v_call: TRBV7-8
cdr3_aa: CSARLTGTGNEQYF; cdr3_nt: TGCAGTGCTAGATTGACCGGGACAGGGAATGAGCAGTACTTC; j_call: TRBJ2-7; clone_size: many; d_call: TRBD1; v_call: TRBV20-1
cdr3_aa: CASGRQGPLWVVNQPQHF; cdr3_nt: TGTGCCAGTGGGAGACAGGGACCACTTTGGGTGGTCAATCAGCCCCAGCATTTT; j_call: TRBJ1-5; clone_size: few; d_call: TRBD1; v_call: TRBV19
cdr3_aa: CSVHPGQVTVPQHF; cdr3_nt: TGCAGTGTTCACCCGGGACAGGTGACTGTGCCCCAGCATTTT; j_call: TRBJ1-5; clone_size: many; d_call: TRBD1; v_call: TRBV20-1
cdr3_aa: CASSLALGRLSYEQYF; cdr3_nt: TGTGCCAGCAGTTTAGCGCTGGGGAGGCTCTCCTACGAGCAGTACTTC; j_call: TRBJ2-7; clone_size: many; d_call: NA; v_call: TRBV12-3/TRBV12-4
cdr3_aa: CASSLVVAPGGNEQFF; cdr3_nt: TGTGCCAGCAGCTTAGTAGTCGCCCCCGGGGGCAATGAGCAGTTCTTC; j_call: TRBJ2-1; clone_size: NA; d_call: NA; v_call: TRBV7-9
cdr3_aa: CASQGQGHNEQFF; cdr3_nt: TGTGCCAGCCAAGGACAGGGCCACAATGAGCAGTTCTTC; j_call: TRBJ2-1; clone_size: NA; d_call: TRBD1; v_call: TRBV6-1
cdr3_aa: CASSVTGWSGGPFDEQFF; cdr3_nt: TGTGCCAGCAGTGTTACTGGGTGGTCGGGAGGGCCTTTCGATGAGCAGTTCTTC; j_call: TRBJ2-1; clone_size: many; d_call: TRBD2; v_call: TRBV2
cdr3_aa: CASSRGSTGELFF; cdr3_nt: TGTGCCAGCAGCCGGGGGTCCACCGGGGAGCTGTTTTTT; j_call: TRBJ2-2; clone_size: many; d_call: NA; v_call: TRBV12-3/TRBV12-4
cdr3_aa: CASTRQGAHYEQYF; cdr3_nt: TGTGCCAGCACTCGACAGGGGGCGCACTACGAGCAGTACTTC; j_call: TRBJ2-7; clone_size: NA; d_call: TRBD1; v_call: TRBV6-1
cdr3_aa: CASSLYGTVSGNTIYF; cdr3_nt: TGTGCCAGCAGCTTGTATGGGACGGTCTCTGGAAACACCATATATTTT; j_call: TRBJ1-3; clone_size: many; d_call: NA; v_call: TRBV5-6
cdr3_aa: CASSIRRGGNQPQHF; cdr3_nt: TGTGCCAGTAGTATAAGGAGGGGGGGCAATCAGCCCCAGCATTTT; j_call: TRBJ1-5; clone_size: NA; d_call: NA; v_call: TRBV19
cdr3_aa: CASSQDSPSRGYGYTF; cdr3_nt: TGTGCCAGCAGCCAAGATAGCCCTTCACGGGGATATGGCTACACCTTC; j_call: TRBJ1-2; clone_size: many; d_call: NA; v_call: TRBV14
cdr3_aa: CASSFYNTGELFF; cdr3_nt: TGTGCCAGCAGCTTCTATAACACCGGGGAGCTGTTTTTT; j_call: TRBJ2-2; clone_size: medium-sized; d_call: NA; v_call: TRBV7-9
cdr3_aa: CASSFRPGLGINEQFF; cdr3_nt: TGCGCCAGCAGCTTTAGACCGGGACTAGGTATCAATGAGCAGTTCTTC; j_call: TRBJ2-1; clone_size: many; d_call: TRBD2; v_call: TRBV5-1
cdr3_aa: CSAPGTGGYEQYF; cdr3_nt: TGCAGTGCTCCCGGGACAGGAGGCTACGAGCAGTACTTC; j_call: TRBJ2-7; clone_size: many; d_call: TRBD1; v_call: TRBV20-1
cdr3_aa: CASSSSGTGVNEKLFF; cdr3_nt: TGTGCCAGCAGCTCGTCGGGGACAGGAGTTAATGAAAAACTGTTTTTT; j_call: TRBJ1-4; clone_size: many; d_call: TRBD1; v_call: TRBV7-9
cdr3_aa: CASSLYDSGAYSPLHF; cdr3_nt: TGCGCCAGCAGCTTGTACGACAGCGGGGCTTATTCACCCCTCCACTTT; j_call: TRBJ1-6; clone_size: many; d_call: NA; v_call: TRBV5-1
cdr3_aa: CASSPGGFEKLFF; cdr3_nt: TGTGCCAGCTCACCAGGGGGCTTTGAAAAACTGTTTTTT; j_call: TRBJ1-4; clone_size: NA; d_call: NA; v_call: TRBV18
cdr3_aa: CSVASGRIGKTQYF; cdr3_nt: TGCAGCGTGGCTAGCGGGAGGATAGGGAAGACCCAGTACTTC; j_call: TRBJ2-5; clone_size: many; d_call: TRBD2; v_call: TRBV29-1
cdr3_aa: CATSDPRADSSSNQPQHF; cdr3_nt: TGTGCCACCAGTGATCCTCGGGCCGATTCTTCTAGCAATCAGCCCCAGCATTTT; j_call: TRBJ1-5; clone_size: many; d_call: NA; v_call: TRBV24-1
cdr3_aa: CASSLFSSHEQYF; cdr3_nt: TGCGCCAGCAGCTTGTTCTCGAGTCACGAGCAGTACTTC; j_call: TRBJ2-7; clone_size: many; d_call: NA; v_call: TRBV5-1
cdr3_aa: CASKRRESGTDTQYF; cdr3_nt: TGTGCCAGCAAGAGACGGGAGTCAGGGACAGATACGCAGTATTTT; j_call: TRBJ2-3; clone_size: few; d_call: NA; v_call: TRBV5-6
cdr3_aa: CASSSGQRVDTQYF; cdr3_nt: TGTGCCAGCAGCTCGGGACAGAGGGTGGATACGCAGTATTTT; j_call: TRBJ2-3; clone_size: many; d_call: TRBD1; v_call: TRBV13
cdr3_aa: CASSLIRGYTQYF; cdr3_nt: TGTGCCAGCAGCTTAATTAGGGGATATACGCAGTATTTT; j_call: TRBJ2-3; clone_size: many; d_call: NA; v_call: TRBV7-8
cdr3_aa: CASSLSRTEGNEQFF; cdr3_nt: TGTGCCAGCAGCTTATCGAGGACAGAGGGCAATGAGCAGTTCTTC; j_call: TRBJ2-1; clone_size: NA; d_call: NA; v_call: TRBV7-9
cdr3_aa: CASSLADPHWNGYTF; cdr3_nt: TGCGCCAGCAGCTTGGCCGATCCCCATTGGAATGGCTACACCTTC; j_call: TRBJ1-2; clone_size: NA; d_call: NA; v_call: TRBV5-1